This T cell receptor beta chain stems from a study of shared clonotypes between healthy human individuals (dated by TCRdb to between 2020 and 2021). As for the study more broadly: The cohort included three men and a couple of women between 18 and 49 years of age. Per donor, three plates each were used for CD4 naive and CD4 memory, two for CD8 naive, and one for CD8 memory. The study deeply sequenced blood TCR repertoires of five healthy adults to estimate repertoire size and the extent of clonotype sharing between individuals. Different laboratories and diverse techniques were used to prepare libraries and sequence TCR repertoires, to increase sequencing depth and limit assay-specific biases. Between about 0.85 and 10 billion PBMCs per donor were obtained by leukapheresis.

Healthy HIV-negative adults with no recently reported acute infections or vaccinations were included as donors. Every donor was a Caucasian adult living in Nashville, Tennessee, USA. Magnetic negative selection was used to enrich CD4+ T cells, after which naive cells were positively selected on CD45RA and the negative fraction became the memory subset. After blood collection by leukapheresis, PBMCs were isolated using Ficoll-Histopaque density gradient centrifugation and then cryopreserved in the vapor phase of liquid nitrogen. Analytical flow cytometry was used to check the purity and quantity of every magnetically sorted T cell population. Genomic DNA was isolated from each sorted fraction and quantified by UV absorbance on a Nanodrop 2000c. Using the deep immunoSEQ assay, TCR CDR3 regions were amplified from genomic DNA by multiplex PCR. Extracted genomic DNA from each cell subset was spread evenly across all wells of several immunoSEQ 96-well plates, with each plate serving as a replicate. For sorted subsets, 200 ng of genomic DNA, equivalent to some 33,000 T cell genomes, went into each replicate PCR. Purified libraries were measured with a Qubit 3.0 fluorometer, size-checked on a Bioanalyzer 2100, and measured again with the KAPA Library Quantification kit. Every immunoSEQ 96-well plate was sequenced on a dedicated single-read 150-cycle Illumina NextSeq 550 flow cell. Per the source publication's procedure: Because the immunoSEQ output held only junctional sequences and lacked quality scores, the filtering could not match the filtering applied to full-length reads. Sequences were annotated with PyIR, a Python wrapper for IgBLAST v1.9, using IMGT germline references to assign V/J genes and CDR3. Reads with weak V/J assignments (E-value above 1e-6), missing CDR3, stop codons, out-of-frame junctions, or ambiguous translated residues were removed. V3J clonotypes were defined as sequences sharing an identical inferred V gene, J gene, and CDR3 amino acid sequence. Percentage overlap between repertoires was computed as shared unique clonotypes divided by the size of the smaller repertoire. Repertoire richness was assessed with RTK rarefaction, the Chao1 estimator, and Recon v2.1 estimates of unobserved clonotypes. For all TCRbeta clonotypes obtained by the gDNA method from a few donors, generation probabilities were computed with OLGA. TCRdb stores this immuneACCESS table with in-frame sequences only. Part of the clones is absent; in the studies checked, under half of the shortfall reflects unresolved V genes, and no reason is known for the rest. V and J calls and clone size are copied from that table; D and trimming were computed from the DNA. The sample data list a few million clones, and 80% to 95% of these were observed just once. Of the sample, 0.35% to 0.45% is held by the ten largest clones.

Trimming accounts for 1 base at V and 4 bases at J, while the number of junction bases matched to no gene is 6. From its cysteine to its phenylalanine, the CDR3 spans 15 amino acids. Only CDR3 DNA remains: 45 bases, in frame from the first base. The germline V gene (reference sequence) sets CDR1 to SSHAT and CDR2 to FNYEAQ. General findings and caveats noted by the study authors: Based on pairwise subsampling, the degree of clonotype sharing among donors was expected to be affected by sequencing depth. Sampling was limited to blood, and TCR repertoires in tissue likely differ from TCR repertoires in blood. Sharing across several donors was observed for about 5% of naive CD4, less than 4% of naive CD8, about 2.5% of memory CD4, and about 0.4% of memory CD8 clonotypes. Naive subsets generally had larger estimated clonotype richness than memory subsets did. Incomplete sequencing was indicated by rarefaction of sorted-subset datasets, despite the large sequencing depth. Because the study included only a small number of donors, the genetic and exposure-history diversity represented was limited. Clonotypes shared by all four sorted-subset donors showed higher generation probabilities than non-shared clonotypes.

Notes on this clone: Which antigen it targets is not known. Base qualities are not recorded, but no much larger clone differs from it by a single base.

The sequence is built from TRBV7-7 and TRBJ2-7; TRBD2 matches 8 bases in the middle. Sequencing was performed on naive CD4+ T cells from PBMCs. Read against the paper, the sample's cell subset or site label means: CD45RA+ positively selected. The receptor comes from a man aged 18 to 30 in good health. Some clones in this sample may be carry-over from other donors' samples. The CDR3 region has the sequence CASSLGSGSRYEQYF. The bases read TGTGCCAGCAGCTTAGGGAGCGGGAGTAGGTACGAGCAGTACTTC.